This T cell receptor (beta chain) comes out of a study of T cell responses to AZD1222 COVID-19 vaccine (dated by TCRdb to about 2021). With respect to the entire study: A total of 230 to 250 trial participants underwent TCR sequencing, of whom about 210 had received two doses of AZD1222 and 26 had received two doses of the MenACWY control vaccine. Trial participants were enrolled by age into 18-55, 56-69 and 70-plus year subgroups, with roughly 160, 29 and 62 TCR-sequenced participants respectively.

Of note for this clone: Its cognate antigen has yet to be identified. No much larger clone exists at a distance of one base, and base qualities are not known.

The CDR3 regions of human TCRbeta chains were analyzed by immunosequencing. The paper's processing steps were these. TCRs in the repertoires were matched against a reference library of SARS-CoV-2-specific TCRs that had been generated with the MIRA antigen-specificity platform. Breadth meant the fraction of unique TCRs that were SARS-CoV-2-associated, whereas depth meant the fraction of total T cells that were SARS-CoV-2-associated. Using the MIRA data, each spike-specific TCR was mapped to the spike region that the TCR reacts to and placed in a CD4 or CD8 class. Log10-transformed breadth and depth values were compared by one-way ANOVA with Sidak's multiple comparisons tests. This immuneACCESS table, as held by TCRdb, lists in-frame sequences with V and J called but not all clones. Of the missing ones, under half trace to an unresolved V gene in checked studies; the others have no known cause. D and trimming come from the DNA, and the V and J calls and clone size come from that table. Across this sample there are some 100,000 clones, with 75% to 90% seen only once. The ten largest clonotypes hold 2.5% of the sample.

Overall results and qualifications from the work: After two AZD1222 doses, spike-specific TCR breadth and depth were significantly higher than at day 0 and than in MenACWY recipients. Vaccine-associated CD4 TCRs spanned the whole spike protein, with dominant responses in regions 160-218 and 743-854. The 56-69-year group was small, and its depth increase did not reach significance, likely because of low power. Conclusions about previously exposed vaccinees are limited, since just five or six AZD1222 recipients were seropositive for SARS-CoV-2 at baseline. Because no day 14 peak-response samples were available, repertoires were characterized only after the peak T cell response. Epitopes outside the regions mutated in the B.1.351 and B.1.1.7 variants were reportedly recognized by nearly half of the unique spike-specific TCRs. Participants were mostly white British, with more females than males. The authors suggested clonal diversity may have been underestimated.

Via the germline V gene, CDR1 is ENHRY and CDR2 SYGVKD. The CDR3 contains 16 residues, cysteine and phenylalanine counted. Only the CDR3 DNA is retained, 48 bases long and in frame from the first base. V is reduced by 2 bases and J by 0 bases, leaving a spacing of 11 bases between them. The time point label corresponds to: about 28 days (+/-7) after the second vaccine dose. AZD1222 recipients with second doses at about 4 weeks or about 12 weeks were pooled, because spike-specific TCR depth and breadth did not differ between schedules. Samples from vaccinated people were obtained from the UK trials COV001 and COV002, which included a single-blind randomized controlled phase 2/3 trial of AZD1222 (ChAdOx1 nCoV-19) in healthy adults. For TCRbeta chain sequencing, PBMC samples were collected from trial participants at day 0 and at day 28 after the second dose.

The TCR originated in an adult who received the AZD1222 COVID-19 vaccine. The rearrangement joined TRBV10-3 to TRBJ2-4; matching of 5 bases hints at TRBD1 as the D gene. The sequenced sample was peripheral blood, obtained 28 days after the second AZD1222 dose. The CDR3 corresponds to CAISEAETVAKNIQYF. The sequenced DNA: TGTGCCATCAGTGAGGCAGAGACAGTAGCCAAAAACATTCAGTACTTC.